These T cell receptor beta chains were read from a single sample in a study of T-cell memory formation after mild COVID-19. Using its own MiXCR run on the 5' RACE reads, TCRdb lists one record per CDR3 protein. The data contain around 340,000 distinct CDR3 sequences, 10% to 15% of them seen just once; the ten biggest clones take up over 20%. The sequenced sample consisted of PBMCs or a T cell subset sorted from them (not recorded which). These receptors were collected from a young man who had mild COVID-19 (a few samples of this study predate the infection). Cell type and time point are not known. Each CDR3 is given with its conserved first and last residue. A D gene is named only where the DNA matches it firmly. Where a row states a size, it is once, few, many or the class of an expanded clone; other rows omit it.

V gene: TRBV7-2
D gene: .
J gene: TRBJ2-3
clone size: .
CDR3 length: 15
CDR3 protein: CASSLGGGGADTQYF
CDR3 DNA: TGTGCCAGCAGCTTAGGGGGGGGCGGGGCAGATACGCAGTATTTT

V gene: TRBV4-3
D gene: .
J gene: TRBJ2-1
clone size: few
CDR3 length: 15
CDR3 protein: CASSWRPLVNNEQFF
CDR3 DNA: TGCGCCAGCAGCTGGCGGCCCTTAGTCAACAATGAGCAGTTCTTC

V gene: TRBV12-3/TRBV12-4
D gene: .
J gene: TRBJ2-3
clone size: many
CDR3 length: 11
CDR3 protein: CASRTTDTQYF
CDR3 DNA: TGTGCCAGCAGGACCACAGATACGCAGTATTTT

V gene: TRBV30
D gene: .
J gene: TRBJ1-1
clone size: many
CDR3 length: 11
CDR3 protein: CAWSLQVEAFF
CDR3 DNA: TGTGCCTGGAGTCTGCAGGTTGAAGCTTTCTTT

V gene: TRBV7-3
D gene: .
J gene: TRBJ2-2
clone size: .
CDR3 length: 16
CDR3 protein: CASSSTEDANTGELFF
CDR3 DNA: TGTGCCAGCAGTTCAACCGAGGACGCGAACACCGGGGAGCTGTTTTTT

V gene: TRBV5-1
D gene: TRBD2
J gene: TRBJ2-5
clone size: .
CDR3 length: 14
CDR3 protein: CASSLGGASETQYF
CDR3 DNA: TGCGCCAGCAGCCTCGGGGGGGCATCAGAGACCCAGTACTTC

V gene: TRBV5-1
D gene: TRBD2
J gene: TRBJ2-7
clone size: few
CDR3 length: 15
CDR3 protein: CASSPGRAGFYEQYF
CDR3 DNA: TGCGCCAGCAGCCCCGGGCGAGCGGGGTTCTACGAGCAGTACTTC

V gene: TRBV11-3
D gene: .
J gene: TRBJ2-7
clone size: .
CDR3 length: 13
CDR3 protein: CASSRVGSLEQYF
CDR3 DNA: TGTGCCAGCAGCCGAGTGGGCAGCTTGGAGCAGTACTTC

V gene: TRBV11-2
D gene: .
J gene: TRBJ2-1
clone size: .
CDR3 length: 12
CDR3 protein: CASSTTAFEQFF
CDR3 DNA: TGTGCCAGCAGCACAACAGCTTTCGAGCAGTTCTTC

V gene: TRBV7-2
D gene: TRBD1
J gene: TRBJ2-2
clone size: many
CDR3 length: 14
CDR3 protein: CASSSRTGTGELFF
CDR3 DNA: TGTGCCAGCAGCTCGAGGACAGGCACCGGGGAGCTGTTTTTT

V gene: TRBV4-2
D gene: .
J gene: TRBJ2-3
clone size: few
CDR3 length: 16
CDR3 protein: CASSHAGQAGTDTQYF
CDR3 DNA: TGTGCCAGCAGCCACGCAGGGCAAGCGGGCACAGATACGCAGTATTTT

V gene: TRBV6-2/TRBV6-3
D gene: .
J gene: TRBJ1-5
clone size: .
CDR3 length: 14
CDR3 protein: CASSYSSWVQPQHF
CDR3 DNA: TGTGCCAGCAGTTACTCGAGTTGGGTCCAGCCCCAGCATTTT

V gene: TRBV20-1
D gene: TRBD1
J gene: TRBJ2-7
clone size: once
CDR3 length: 15
CDR3 protein: CSARSPGQGAFEQYF
CDR3 DNA: TGCAGTGCCCGGAGTCCGGGACAGGGGGCGTTCGAGCAGTACTTC

V gene: TRBV7-2
D gene: TRBD1
J gene: TRBJ1-4
clone size: few
CDR3 length: 14
CDR3 protein: CASSFDRGDEKLFF
CDR3 DNA: TGTGCCAGCAGCTTCGACAGGGGTGATGAAAAACTGTTTTTT

V gene: TRBV6-6
D gene: .
J gene: TRBJ1-2
clone size: .
CDR3 length: 12
CDR3 protein: CATHRVWYGYTF
CDR3 DNA: TGTGCCACCCACAGGGTTTGGTATGGCTACACCTTC

V gene: TRBV6-1
D gene: .
J gene: TRBJ1-2
clone size: .
CDR3 length: 15
CDR3 protein: CASSPATSRWGGYTF
CDR3 DNA: TGTGCCAGCAGTCCCGCGACCTCGCGCTGGGGGGGCTACACCTTC

V gene: TRBV20-1
D gene: .
J gene: TRBJ2-3
clone size: .
CDR3 length: 13
CDR3 protein: CSARGAGPDTQYF
CDR3 DNA: TGCAGTGCTAGAGGTGCAGGGCCAGATACGCAGTATTTT

V gene: TRBV5-1
D gene: .
J gene: TRBJ2-2
clone size: few
CDR3 length: 14
CDR3 protein: CASRREGDTGELFF
CDR3 DNA: TGCGCCAGCAGGCGGGAAGGTGACACCGGGGAGCTGTTTTTT

V gene: TRBV24-1
D gene: .
J gene: TRBJ1-2
clone size: .
CDR3 length: 16
CDR3 protein: CATSATGTAHNYGYTF
CDR3 DNA: TGTGCCACCAGTGCTACTGGGACCGCCCATAACTATGGCTACACCTTC

V gene: TRBV25-1
D gene: TRBD2
J gene: TRBJ2-3
clone size: many
CDR3 length: 16
CDR3 protein: CASSGLAGADTDTQYF
CDR3 DNA: TGTGCCAGCAGTGGACTAGCGGGGGCCGACACAGATACGCAGTATTTT

V gene: TRBV7-3
D gene: .
J gene: TRBJ2-3
clone size: .
CDR3 length: 15
CDR3 protein: CASSLIGGATDTQYF
CDR3 DNA: TGTGCCAGCAGCTTAATTGGAGGGGCCACAGATACGCAGTATTTT

V gene: TRBV5-1
D gene: TRBD1
J gene: TRBJ1-1
clone size: .
CDR3 length: 17
CDR3 protein: CASSYTPPGQQNTEAFF
CDR3 DNA: TGCGCCAGCAGCTATACCCCACCGGGACAGCAGAACACTGAAGCTTTCTTT

V gene: TRBV7-2
D gene: .
J gene: TRBJ1-3
clone size: .
CDR3 length: 18
CDR3 protein: CASSYSPGDRPSGNTIYF
CDR3 DNA: TGTGCCAGCAGCTACTCCCCAGGGGATCGCCCCTCTGGAAACACCATATATTTT

V gene: TRBV6-6
D gene: .
J gene: TRBJ1-5
clone size: few
CDR3 length: 12
CDR3 protein: CASQGSNQPQHF
CDR3 DNA: TGTGCCAGCCAGGGTAGCAATCAGCCCCAGCATTTT

V gene: TRBV5-5
D gene: TRBD1
J gene: TRBJ1-2
clone size: .
CDR3 length: 16
CDR3 protein: CASSPVPTGATYGYTF
CDR3 DNA: TGTGCCAGCAGTCCAGTCCCGACAGGGGCGACCTATGGCTACACCTTC

V gene: TRBV9
D gene: TRBD2
J gene: TRBJ2-5
clone size: many
CDR3 length: 15
CDR3 protein: CASSFGTSGGETQYF
CDR3 DNA: TGTGCCAGCAGCTTCGGGACTAGCGGGGGGGAGACCCAGTACTTC

V gene: TRBV7-3
D gene: TRBD2
J gene: TRBJ2-1
clone size: .
CDR3 length: 18
CDR3 protein: CASSLMQGSRGAWNEQFF
CDR3 DNA: TGTGCCAGCAGCTTAATGCAGGGCTCGCGGGGGGCGTGGAATGAGCAGTTCTTC

V gene: TRBV5-1
D gene: TRBD2
J gene: TRBJ2-5
clone size: few
CDR3 length: 21
CDR3 protein: CASSSPPPALAGGHTVGTQYF
CDR3 DNA: TGCGCCAGCAGCTCGCCCCCCCCGGCGCTAGCGGGGGGGCACACCGTGGGGACCCAGTACTTC

V gene: TRBV12-3/TRBV12-4
D gene: TRBD1
J gene: TRBJ2-1
clone size: .
CDR3 length: 15
CDR3 protein: CASTGLDRGYNEQFF
CDR3 DNA: TGTGCCAGCACCGGGTTGGACAGGGGCTACAATGAGCAGTTCTTC

V gene: TRBV5-1
D gene: .
J gene: TRBJ1-2
clone size: .
CDR3 length: 15
CDR3 protein: CASSLGGSGFYGYTF
CDR3 DNA: TGCGCCAGCAGCTTGGGCGGCAGCGGCTTCTATGGCTACACCTTC

V gene: TRBV7-2
D gene: .
J gene: TRBJ1-2
clone size: .
CDR3 length: 16
CDR3 protein: CASSLERDTRVYGYTF
CDR3 DNA: TGTGCCAGCAGCTTAGAAAGGGACACCAGAGTCTATGGCTACACCTTC

V gene: TRBV7-2
D gene: .
J gene: TRBJ1-2
clone size: once
CDR3 length: 15
CDR3 protein: CASSLLKGTNYGYTF
CDR3 DNA: TGTGCCAGCAGCTTACTCAAGGGAACTAACTATGGCTACACCTTC

V gene: TRBV11-2
D gene: TRBD2
J gene: TRBJ2-3
clone size: many
CDR3 length: 15
CDR3 protein: CASSDTSGGYGTQYF
CDR3 DNA: TGTGCCAGCAGCGACACTAGCGGGGGCTATGGTACGCAGTATTTT

V gene: TRBV7-9
D gene: .
J gene: TRBJ2-4
clone size: many
CDR3 length: 16
CDR3 protein: CASSPKEGLAKNIQYF
CDR3 DNA: TGTGCCAGCAGCCCAAAGGAGGGGTTAGCCAAAAACATTCAGTACTTC

V gene: TRBV6-4
D gene: TRBD2
J gene: TRBJ2-1
clone size: .
CDR3 length: 15
CDR3 protein: CASSDSTSGGAEQFF
CDR3 DNA: TGTGCCAGCAGTGACTCGACTAGCGGGGGGGCTGAGCAGTTCTTC

V gene: TRBV6-5
D gene: .
J gene: TRBJ2-3
clone size: many
CDR3 length: 12
CDR3 protein: CASRTTGHTQYF
CDR3 DNA: TGTGCCAGCAGAACTACAGGGCACACGCAGTATTTT

V gene: TRBV5-1
D gene: TRBD2
J gene: TRBJ2-5
clone size: .
CDR3 length: 17
CDR3 protein: CASSPALSGGLGETQYF
CDR3 DNA: TGCGCCAGCAGCCCTGCCCTTAGCGGGGGACTCGGGGAGACCCAGTACTTC

V gene: TRBV27
D gene: .
J gene: TRBJ2-7
clone size: few
CDR3 length: 15
CDR3 protein: CASSLSVGQGHEQYF
CDR3 DNA: TGTGCCAGCAGTTTATCGGTTGGGCAGGGCCACGAGCAGTACTTC

V gene: TRBV5-1
D gene: .
J gene: TRBJ2-2
clone size: .
CDR3 length: 12
CDR3 protein: CASTENTGELFF
CDR3 DNA: TGCGCCAGCACCGAGAACACCGGGGAGCTGTTTTTT

V gene: TRBV7-2
D gene: .
J gene: TRBJ2-2
clone size: .
CDR3 length: 15
CDR3 protein: CASSNRRSNTGELFF
CDR3 DNA: TGTGCCAGCAGCAATAGGCGGAGTAACACCGGGGAGCTGTTTTTT

V gene: TRBV7-9
D gene: .
J gene: TRBJ1-5
clone size: .
CDR3 length: 13
CDR3 protein: CASSLEGEQPQHF
CDR3 DNA: TGTGCCAGCAGCTTAGAAGGGGAACAGCCCCAGCATTTT